This T cell receptor (beta chain) was captured by sequencing in a study of T cell repertoires in cytomegalovirus infection. TCRdb re-called the reads through MiXCR, storing one row per CDR3 protein. The sample lists hundreds of thousands of distinct CDR3 sequences, 22% occurring once. The source of this sequence is a human donor in good health (CMV status not recorded). Some clones in this sample may be carry-over from other donors' samples. Material: CD8+ T cells from PBMCs.

The DNA for the CDR3 is TGTGCCAGCTCACAGGGATATGTAGGCACTGAAGCTTTCTTT. It yields the protein CASSQGYVGTEAFF. The chain uses TRBV27 and TRBJ1-1; weak D call: TRBD1 (6 bases). V was trimmed by 8 bases and J by 4 bases, leaving 17 bases between them. Germline V gene lookup returns CDR1 MNHEY and CDR2 SMNVEV (reference sequence). CDR3 length: 14 residues.